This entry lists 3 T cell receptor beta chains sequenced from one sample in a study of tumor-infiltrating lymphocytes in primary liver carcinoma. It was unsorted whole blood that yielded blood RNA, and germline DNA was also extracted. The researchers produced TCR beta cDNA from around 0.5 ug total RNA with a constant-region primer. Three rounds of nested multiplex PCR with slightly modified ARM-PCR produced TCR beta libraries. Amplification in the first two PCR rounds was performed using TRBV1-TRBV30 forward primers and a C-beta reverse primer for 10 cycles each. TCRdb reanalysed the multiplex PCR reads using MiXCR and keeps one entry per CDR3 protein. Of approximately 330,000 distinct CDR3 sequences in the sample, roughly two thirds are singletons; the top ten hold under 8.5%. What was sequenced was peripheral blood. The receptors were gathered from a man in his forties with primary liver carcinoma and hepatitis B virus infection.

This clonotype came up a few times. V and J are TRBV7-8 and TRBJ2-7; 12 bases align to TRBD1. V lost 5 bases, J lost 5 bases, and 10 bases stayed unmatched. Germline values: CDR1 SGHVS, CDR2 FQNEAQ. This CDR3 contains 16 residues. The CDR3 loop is CASSLNIGTGGDEQYF. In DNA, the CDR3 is TGTGCCAGCAGCCTAAATATAGGGACAGGGGGCGACGAGCAGTACTTC.

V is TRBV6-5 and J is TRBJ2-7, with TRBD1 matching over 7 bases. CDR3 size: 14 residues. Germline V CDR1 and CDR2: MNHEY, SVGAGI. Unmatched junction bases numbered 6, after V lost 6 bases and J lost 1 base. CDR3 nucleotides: TGTGCCAGCAGAACGAGGACAGGATCCTACGAGCAGTACTTC. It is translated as CASRTRTGSYEQYF.

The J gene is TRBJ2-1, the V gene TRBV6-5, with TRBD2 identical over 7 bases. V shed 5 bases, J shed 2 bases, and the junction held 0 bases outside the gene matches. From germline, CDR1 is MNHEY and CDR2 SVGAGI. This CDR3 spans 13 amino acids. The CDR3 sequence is CASSRGAYNEQFF. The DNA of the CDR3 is TGTGCCAGCAGTCGGGGGGCCTACAATGAGCAGTTCTTC.